Reported below is one T cell receptor beta chain. These data belong to a study of T cells in localized non-small cell lung cancer. Data came from immunoSEQ multiplex PCR; TCRdb stores just in-frame clones and leaves some out. The profile covers about 23,000 clones, with about 86% appearing a single time and roughly 4.8% taken by the ten largest. The source material was PBMCs, sampled before any cancer treatment. The source of this sequence is a man aged 40 to 75 with stage II lung adenocarcinoma.

CDR3 DNA: TGTGCCAGCAGTTTAAGCGCGGGGGCGGGCGGCAATCAGCCCCAGCATTTT. Residues: CASSLSAGAGGNQPQHF. The chain couples TRBV27 to TRBJ1-5; perhaps TRBD1 as D (6 bases). CDR1 is MNHEY and CDR2 is SMNVEV in the germline V gene (reference sequence). The CDR3 totals 17 residues. V was trimmed by 2 bases and J by 2 bases, leaving 16 bases between them.